This TCR beta chain was observed in a study of blood T cells in healthy people across ages. In the study overall: Through template switching, about one barcoded beta molecule was captured per two T cells, as measured in model experiments.

This CDR3 has 17 amino acids. The ends lost 5 bases at V and 5 bases at J; junction bases unmatched: 12. CDR1 is SGHTA, CDR2 FQGNSA, per germline. Worth noting for this clonotype: As yet, its antigen is unknown.

Study-wide results and limits: In long-lived donors, naive CD4+ cell counts and diversity exceeded those of aged donors. PBMCs went unsorted, and a conclusive naive versus antigen-experienced comparison was therefore prevented.

A second PCR of about 7 to 11 cycles used a sample-barcoded 5' primer and a J-beta primer mix. Each of the cDNA molecules was tagged by a template-switch adaptor with 12 random nucleotides. MiXCR, applied by TCRdb to the 5' RACE reads, yields one record per CDR3 protein. Among around 710,000 distinct CDR3 sequences listed, roughly 47% were seen once. The rearrangement joins TRBV7-2 to TRBJ1-2, with TRBD1 identical over 12 bases. Sequencing was performed on blood. The receptor comes from a woman aged 60-75 years in good health. Here the CDR3 reads CASSPRDRGRFLYGYTF. The DNA for the CDR3 is TGTGCCAGCAGCCCGAGGGACAGGGGGCGGTTTTTGTATGGCTACACCTTC. The full variable domain, rest sourced from reference TRBV7-2 and TRBJ1-2, is GAGVSQSPSNKVTEKGKDVELRCDPISGHTALYWYRQSLGQGLEFLIYFQGNSAPDKSGLPSDRFSAERTGGSVSTLTIQRTQQEDSAVYLCASSPRDRGRFLYGYTFGSGTRLTVV.